The rows below give T cell receptor beta chains drawn from one sample of a study of T cell responses to AZD1222 COVID-19 vaccine. Repertoires were generated with immunoSEQ multiplex PCR, while TCRdb's copy carries only in-frame clones and drops some. The profile shows some 180,000 clones, roughly 90% of them singletons. Sequenced here: peripheral blood, sampled 28 days after the second AZD1222 dose. The receptors here all came from an adult who received the AZD1222 COVID-19 vaccine. CDR3s include the opening cysteine and the closing phenylalanine or tryptophan. A D gene is named only where the DNA matches it firmly. Clone sizes are given selectively: once, few, many, or a class where the clone is expanded.

TRBV24-1,TRBJ1-1,NA,NA,TGTGCCACCAGTGATTCATACAGGGTTCCAAGCACTGAAGCTTTCTTT,CATSDSYRVPSTEAFF
TRBV5-8,TRBJ1-2,NA,once,TGTGCCGTCCATGGGGGCTACACCTTC,CAVHGGYTF
TRBV6-5,TRBJ1-2,TRBD1,NA,TGTGCCAGCAGGAAGACAGGGTCCCATGGCTACACCTTC,CASRKTGSHGYTF
TRBV6-5,TRBJ1-3,TRBD1,NA,TGTGCCAGCAGTTTCCTACAGGGGGTGGGCGGAAACACCATATATTTT,CASSFLQGVGGNTIYF
TRBV19,TRBJ2-7,NA,few,TGTGCCAGTAGTAGGCAATACGAGCAGTACTTC,CASSRQYEQYF
TRBV30,TRBJ2-7,NA,NA,TGTGCCTGGAGTGGGTCTTCCCCCTACGAGCAGTACTTC,CAWSGSSPYEQYF
TRBV19,TRBJ2-5,TRBD1,NA,TGTGCCAGTAGTTTGGACAGGACCGTAACGGAGACCCAGTACTTC,CASSLDRTVTETQYF
TRBV5-1,TRBJ2-2,NA,once,TGCGCCAGCAGCTGGGCCGGGAGAGCGAACACCGGGGAGCTGTTTTTT,CASSWAGRANTGELFF
TRBV27,TRBJ2-7,TRBD2,NA,TGTGCCAGCAGTTACGGCGTGGGAGGGACCTACGAGCAGTACTTC,CASSYGVGGTYEQYF
TRBV7-9,TRBJ1-1,NA,NA,TGTGCCAGCAGCTTAGTTTTTGGGAACACTGAAGCTTTCTTT,CASSLVFGNTEAFF
TRBV15,TRBJ2-7,TRBD1,NA,TGTGCCACCAGCGGTGGGACAGGGTTCTACGAGCAGTACTTC,CATSGGTGFYEQYF
TRBV7-2,TRBJ2-3,TRBD1,NA,TGTGCCAGCAGCTTAAGAGGACAGGGCACAGATACGCAGTATTTT,CASSLRGQGTDTQYF
TRBV7-9,TRBJ1-5,NA,once,TGTGCCAGCAGCTCCGAAACGGCAGGTAAACAGCCCCAGCATTTT,CASSSETAGKQPQHF
TRBV3-1/TRBV3-2,TRBJ2-7,TRBD2,NA,TGTGCCAGCAGCCTACTAGCGGGGGGACCTTACGAGCAGTACTTC,CASSLLAGGPYEQYF
TRBV7-9,TRBJ1-1,NA,NA,TGTGCCAGCAGCTTAGGGCAGTCGGGTATGTTCACTGAAGCTTTCTTT,CASSLGQSGMFTEAFF
TRBV6-5,TRBJ1-2,NA,once,TGTGCCAGCACCGAGGCAGGGGTTAACTATGGCTACACCTTC,CASTEAGVNYGYTF
TRBV3-1/TRBV3-2,TRBJ1-6,NA,NA,TGTGCCAGCAGCCCCCCAGGGATAACCTATAATTCACCCCTCCACTTT,CASSPPGITYNSPLHF
TRBV7-2,TRBJ2-1,NA,NA,TGTGCCAGCAGCTTAATGGGAGAGCAGTTCTTC,CASSLMGEQFF
TRBV18,TRBJ2-1,NA,NA,TGTGCCAGCTCAGGAAGGGGATACAATGAGCAGTTCTTC,CASSGRGYNEQFF
TRBV6-5,TRBJ2-4,TRBD2,NA,TGTGCCAGCAGCCCGGGGGGTTGGAACATTCAGTACTTC,CASSPGGWNIQYF
TRBV13,TRBJ2-7,NA,NA,TGTGCCAGCAGCTTAAGAAGACGGGACTCCTACGAGCAGTACTTC,CASSLRRRDSYEQYF
TRBV5-5,TRBJ1-2,TRBD1,NA,TGTGCCAGCAGCTTGGGATACAGGGGTGAAAACTATGGCTACACCTTC,CASSLGYRGENYGYTF
TRBV4-2,TRBJ2-7,TRBD2,NA,TGTGCCAGCAGCCAGGGTGGGCTAGCGGGAAACGAGCAGTACTTC,CASSQGGLAGNEQYF
TRBV12-5,TRBJ1-4,NA,NA,TGTGCTAGTGGTTTGGTGGCTCCGGGCGCAACTAATGAAAAACTGTTTTTT,CASGLVAPGATNEKLFF
TRBV18,TRBJ1-1,NA,NA,TGTGCCAGCTCACAGGGGTGGACCACTGAAGCTTTCTTT,CASSQGWTTEAFF
TRBV10-3,TRBJ1-3,NA,NA,TGTGCCATCAGTGCTGGTTTCTCTGGAAACACCATATATTTT,CAISAGFSGNTIYF
TRBV21-1,TRBJ1-6,NA,NA,TGTGCCAGCAGCACGCATACGGCTACACATTCACCCCTCCACTTT,CASSTHTATHSPLHF
TRBV5-1,TRBJ2-2,NA,NA,TGCGCCAGCAGCTTGGTAACGGGTAACGACGGGGAGCTGTTTTTT,CASSLVTGNDGELFF
TRBV4-2,TRBJ2-1,NA,NA,TGTGCCAGCAGCCAGTCTCAGGGTTCAGGAGGGAATGAGCAGTTCTTC,CASSQSQGSGGNEQFF
TRBV9,TRBJ1-2,NA,once,TGTGCCAGCAGCCCCCAAGTGGGACCGAATCTCTATGGCTACACCTTC,CASSPQVGPNLYGYTF
TRBV18,TRBJ2-1,TRBD2,NA,TGTGCCAGCTCACCGCCGGGGGGTAGCTACAATGAGCAGTTCTTC,CASSPPGGSYNEQFF
TRBV3-1/TRBV3-2,TRBJ2-4,TRBD2,NA,TGTGCCAGCAGCCAAGAAGGGAGGGGTCGAAACATTCAGTACTTC,CASSQEGRGRNIQYF
TRBV12-5,TRBJ2-2,TRBD1,NA,TGTGCTAGTGGAGCCGGACAGGGTTCATACGGGGAGCTGTTTTTT,CASGAGQGSYGELFF
TRBV19,TRBJ1-2,NA,NA,TGTGCCAGTACAGAAGGGAGCTATGGCTACACCTTC,CASTEGSYGYTF
TRBV11-2,TRBJ1-1,NA,NA,TGTGCCAGCGGCCAGGGTGCGGGGACTGAAGCTTTCTTT,CASGQGAGTEAFF
TRBV5-1,TRBJ2-7,NA,few,TGCGCCAGCAGCTTGGGGGGCCTCTTAACCCACTCGGGAGAGCAGTACTTC,CASSLGGLLTHSGEQYF
TRBV7-9,TRBJ1-2,TRBD1,NA,TGTGCCAGCAGCTCCACAGGGGGCGTAGGCTACACCTTC,CASSSTGGVGYTF
TRBV2,TRBJ1-5,NA,NA,TGTGCCAGCCAGCAGGAGAGCAATCAGCCCCAGCATTTT,CASQQESNQPQHF
TRBV3-1/TRBV3-2,TRBJ2-7,NA,NA,TGTGCCAGCAGCCAACAGGGGGGTCGGACCTACGAGCAGTACTTC,CASSQQGGRTYEQYF
TRBV5-6,TRBJ2-1,NA,NA,TGTGCCAGCAGCTTACGACAGTCCAATGAGCAGTTCTTC,CASSLRQSNEQFF
TRBV7-2,TRBJ2-5,TRBD1,NA,TGTGCCAGCAGCTTACGGGGGACAGGGGGTGTGGAGACCCAGTACTTC,CASSLRGTGGVETQYF